Listed below are T cell receptor beta chains from one sample, sequenced in a study of T cells expressing NK-cell markers. TCRdb reprocessed the 5' RACE reads and reports one entry per CDR3 protein, with no DNA. The sample data list about 460,000 distinct CDR3 sequences. What was sequenced was blood T cells: a sorted CD56 or NKG2C T cell subset, CD4+ or CD8+ T cells, or bulk PBMC T cells (not recorded which). The receptors come from a woman aged 50 to 60 in good health. Each CDR3 is given with its conserved first and last residue.

TRBV29-1	TRBJ2-1	CSCAGGTGGRVDEQFF
TRBV4-1	TRBJ1-1	CASSQVQNSLGNTEAFF
TRBV25-1	TRBJ1-1	CASSDERLNTEAFF
TRBV5-1	TRBJ2-1	CASSFPGGMGEQFF
TRBV7-9	TRBJ1-1	CASSLGYRELMNTEAFF
TRBV24-1	TRBJ2-3	CATSDRIAGSTDTQYF
TRBV25-1	TRBJ2-7	CASSDGGKYEQYF
TRBV5-5	TRBJ1-5	CASTLGVGVNQPQHF
TRBV7-9	TRBJ2-7	CASGDGSYEQYF
TRBV5-1	TRBJ2-7	CASSSDQPGKYEQYF
TRBV12-3/TRBV12-4	TRBJ1-5	CASSLGGSSNQPQHF
TRBV2	TRBJ1-1	CASSDFTEAFF
TRBV20-1	TRBJ1-1	CSTRGGWTEAFF
TRBV12-3/TRBV12-4	TRBJ2-7	CASSIARRAREQYF
TRBV20-1	TRBJ2-1	CSAREPRAGPTYNEQFF
TRBV20-1	TRBJ2-3	CSALDRGSTDTQYF
TRBV24-1	TRBJ1-5	CATSGSGQEGSNQPQHF
TRBV10-3	TRBJ1-2	CAIKGDRGYGYTF
TRBV5-6	TRBJ2-1	CASSWTTGTLYNEQFF
TRBV5-6	TRBJ2-2	CASSTSSGELFF
TRBV7-9	TRBJ2-7	CASSLFEGGVYEQYF
TRBV5-6	TRBJ1-2	CASSLSTPFYGYTF
TRBV3-1	TRBJ2-7	CASSFLGGADEQYF
TRBV10-3	TRBJ2-1	CAIRGGTGGYNEQFF
TRBV20-1	TRBJ2-1	CSATPGTSGRASEQFF
TRBV7-8	TRBJ1-1	CASSYTGYGTEAFF
TRBV9	TRBJ1-5	CASSVSPLGSSQHF
TRBV5-1	TRBJ2-7	CASSLTPQTSGTHEQYF
TRBV20-1	TRBJ2-3	CSARASISTDTQYF
TRBV6-6	TRBJ2-3	CASSYSGRTTDTQYF
TRBV25-1	TRBJ1-4	CASSQPGQGLQKLFF
TRBV6-6	TRBJ1-5	CASSADRVAQPQHF
TRBV20-1	TRBJ2-2	CSARSGTATNTGELFF
TRBV7-3	TRBJ2-2	CASSRGAGNTGELFF
TRBV5-1	TRBJ2-3	CASSGGRAIDTQYF
TRBV24-1	TRBJ2-1	CATSDLTLEQFF
TRBV24-1	TRBJ1-2	CATRASGAPNYGYTF
TRBV24-1	TRBJ2-2	CATSVGRTSNTGELFF
TRBV12-3/TRBV12-4	TRBJ2-3	CASSLAGGSDTQYF
TRBV20-1	TRBJ2-7	CSASPRQGNSYEQYF
TRBV25-1	TRBJ1-2	CASSEPTQGSYGYTF
TRBV29-1	TRBJ2-1	CSGEGVGFNEQFF
TRBV3-1	TRBJ2-1	CASSHLDKKNEQFF
TRBV18	TRBJ1-6	CASSPKEGNSPLHF
TRBV4-1	TRBJ1-5	CASSLTQPDRVNQPQHF
TRBV7-9	TRBJ2-3	CASPGAATDTQYF
TRBV6-5	TRBJ2-2	CASRKGQGHGELFF
TRBV3-1	TRBJ2-5	CASSSAAGEETQYF
TRBV18	TRBJ2-7	CASSPPSGIEQYF
TRBV5-1	TRBJ2-1	CASSFQRELVEQFF
TRBV3-1	TRBJ2-3	CASSHHAGVDTQYF
TRBV5-1	TRBJ2-1	CASSLELAGGPGPKFF
TRBV20-1	TRBJ1-2	CSARFHPVRDYGYTF
TRBV15	TRBJ1-6	CATSRAAGLNSPLHF
TRBV12-3/TRBV12-4	TRBJ2-1	CASSSTSWTPDEQFF
TRBV7-9	TRBJ2-1	CASSPVGLISYNEQFF
TRBV20-1	TRBJ1-1	CSAREPREVAEAFF
TRBV5-1	TRBJ1-1	CASSLEGQGGTGTEAFF